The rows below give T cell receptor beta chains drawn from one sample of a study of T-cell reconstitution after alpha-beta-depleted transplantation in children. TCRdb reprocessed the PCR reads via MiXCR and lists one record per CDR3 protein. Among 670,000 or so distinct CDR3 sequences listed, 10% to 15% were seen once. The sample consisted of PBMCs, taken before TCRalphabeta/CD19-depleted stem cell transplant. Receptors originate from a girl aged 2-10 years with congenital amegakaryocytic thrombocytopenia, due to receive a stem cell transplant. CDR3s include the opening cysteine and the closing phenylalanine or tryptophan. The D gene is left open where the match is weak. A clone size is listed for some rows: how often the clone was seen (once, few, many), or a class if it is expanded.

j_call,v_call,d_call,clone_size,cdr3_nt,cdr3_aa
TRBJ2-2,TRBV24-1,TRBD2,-,TGTGCCACCAGTGTCCCCCGTGACAGGACGGGACTAGCGGGAGAGTTCCAAGCCGGGGAGCTGTTTTTT,CATSVPRDRTGLAGEFQAGELFF
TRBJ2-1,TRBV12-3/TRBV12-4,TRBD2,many,TGTGCCAGCAGCCTCACTAGCGTCGAGCAGTTCTTC,CASSLTSVEQFF
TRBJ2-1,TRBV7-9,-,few,TGTGCCAGCACTCGAAACCTCGATGAGCAGTTCTTC,CASTRNLDEQFF
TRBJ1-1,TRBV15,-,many,TGTGCCACCAGCAGAGATCATGGAGTGAACACTGAAGCTTTCTTT,CATSRDHGVNTEAFF
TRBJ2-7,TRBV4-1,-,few,TGCGCCAGCAGCCAGGACTTGACTAGCTACGAGCAGTACTTC,CASSQDLTSYEQYF
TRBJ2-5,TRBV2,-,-,TGTACCAGCTGTTTTTCCGTTTTGAGTGTAGGGTCCTCGGAGACCCAGTACTTC,CTSCFSVLSVGSSETQYF
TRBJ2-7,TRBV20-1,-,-,TGCAGTGCCTTGGTTGGGCAGGGGACCGCCTACGAGCAGTACTTC,CSALVGQGTAYEQYF
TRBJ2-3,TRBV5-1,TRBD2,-,TGCGCCAGCAGCCTGCATCAGACTAGCGGGAGAACTAACACAGATACGCAGTATTTT,CASSLHQTSGRTNTDTQYF
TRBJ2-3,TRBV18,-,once,TGTGCCAGCTCAGAACCTGCGGAGGTCGGAGATACGCAGTATTTT,CASSEPAEVGDTQYF
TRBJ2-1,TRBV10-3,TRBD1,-,TGTGCCATCAGTGAGACAGGACAGGGTAGGGTAAGCTCCTACAATGAGCAGTTCTTC,CAISETGQGRVSSYNEQFF
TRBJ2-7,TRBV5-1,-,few,TGCGCCAGCAGCCGGACTCGAGTAACCTACGAGCAGTACTTC,CASSRTRVTYEQYF
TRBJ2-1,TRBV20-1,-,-,TGCAGTGCACCCGACCCGTCCAGCTCCTACAATGAGCAGTTCTTC,CSAPDPSSSYNEQFF
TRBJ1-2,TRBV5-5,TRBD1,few,TGTGCCAGCAGCTTGGCGCAGGGGGTTGGCTACACCTTC,CASSLAQGVGYTF
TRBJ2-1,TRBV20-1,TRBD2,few,TGCAGTGCTAAAGGGACTAGCGGGATCTATGAGCAGTTCTTC,CSAKGTSGIYEQFF
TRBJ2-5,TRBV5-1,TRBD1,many,TGCGCCAGCAGACTTACCGGGACAGAAGAGACCCAGTACTTC,CASRLTGTEETQYF
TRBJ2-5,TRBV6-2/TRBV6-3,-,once,TGTGCCAGCAGTTGGGGTTATGTGCCCCAAGAGACCCAGTACTTC,CASSWGYVPQETQYF
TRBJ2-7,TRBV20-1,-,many,TGCAGTGCTAGAGTTGCTCAGGGATACGAGCAGTACTTC,CSARVAQGYEQYF
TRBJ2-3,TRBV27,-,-,TGTGCCAGCAGTTTAATGGGACGCACAGATACGCAGTATTTT,CASSLMGRTDTQYF
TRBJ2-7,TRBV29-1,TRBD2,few,TGCAGCGTTCAGGAGGCTAGCGGGACCCTCGAGCAGTACTTC,CSVQEASGTLEQYF
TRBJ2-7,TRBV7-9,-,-,TGTGCCAGCAGCTTAGGGTTGAGCGAGCAGTACTTC,CASSLGLSEQYF
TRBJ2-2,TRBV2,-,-,TGTGCCAGCAGTGATGGGGGTATCGCCGGGGAGCTGTTTTTT,CASSDGGIAGELFF
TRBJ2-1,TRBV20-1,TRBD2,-,TGCAGTGCCCTCCCCATGACTAGCGGGAGTGGCAATGAGCAGTTCTTC,CSALPMTSGSGNEQFF
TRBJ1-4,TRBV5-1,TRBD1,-,TGCGCCAGCAGCTTGGAACAGGGGTTTGAAAAACTGTTTTTT,CASSLEQGFEKLFF
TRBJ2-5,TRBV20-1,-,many,TGCAGTGCTAGAGAACCAGGGAAAGAGACCCAGTACTTC,CSAREPGKETQYF
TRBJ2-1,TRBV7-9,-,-,TGTGCCAGCACCTATAGCGGAGCCTACAATGAGCAGTTCTTC,CASTYSGAYNEQFF
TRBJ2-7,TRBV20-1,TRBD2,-,TGCAGCCCTAGGGTGGCGGGAGGGTTCGAGCAGTACTTC,CSPRVAGGFEQYF
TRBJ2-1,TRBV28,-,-,TGTGCCAGCGGCGCCGCCCAGGGGCCCCGTTACAATGAGCAGTTCTTC,CASGAAQGPRYNEQFF
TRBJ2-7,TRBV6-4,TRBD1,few,TGTGCCAGCAGTGACTGGACCTTACAGGGGGCGTACGAGCAGTACTTC,CASSDWTLQGAYEQYF
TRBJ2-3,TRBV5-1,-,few,TGCGCCGTTGGAGAGGGTACGCAGTATTTT,CAVGEGTQYF
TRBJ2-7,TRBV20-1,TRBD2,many,TGCAGTGCTAGACTAGCGGGAAACGAGCAGTACTTC,CSARLAGNEQYF
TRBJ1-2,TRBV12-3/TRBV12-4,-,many,TGTGCCAGCAGTTTCAAGAGATACTATGGCTACACCTTC,CASSFKRYYGYTF
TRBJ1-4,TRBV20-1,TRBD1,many,TGCAGTGCTAGAGACGGGACAGCTAATAATGAAAAACTGTTTTTT,CSARDGTANNEKLFF
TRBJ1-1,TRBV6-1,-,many,TGTGCCAGCAGGGAATACCCGACAGCCAACACTGAAGCTTTCTTT,CASREYPTANTEAFF
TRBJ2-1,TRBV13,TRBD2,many,TGTGCCAGCAGCTTAGCACCGGGACTAGCGGGAAGCGAGCAGTTCTTC,CASSLAPGLAGSEQFF
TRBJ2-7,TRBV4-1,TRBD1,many,TGCGCCAGCAGCCAAACCGGGACAGGGAGCCCCTACGAGCAGTACTTC,CASSQTGTGSPYEQYF
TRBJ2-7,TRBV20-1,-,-,TGCAGTGCTCAAGTACACACCTACGAGCAGTACTTC,CSAQVHTYEQYF
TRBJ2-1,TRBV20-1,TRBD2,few,TGCAGTGCGCTACTAGCGGGAGGTACCCATGAGCAGTTCTTC,CSALLAGGTHEQFF
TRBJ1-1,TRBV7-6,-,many,TGTGCCAGCAGCCGAACAGGGACCACTGAAGCTTTCTTT,CASSRTGTTEAFF